Presented here are 20 T cell receptor beta chains from one specimen sequenced in a study of blood T cells in healthy people across ages. Sample-barcoded 5' priming and a J-beta primer mix drove a second PCR of about 6 to 11 cycles. TCRdb processed the 5' RACE reads anew with MiXCR; each CDR3 protein has one entry. Of around 990,000 distinct CDR3 sequences listed, almost 25% are singletons. These data were also filed under a second study, of T cells of mothers and their children.

The sequenced sample consisted of blood. These receptors were taken from a girl aged 2 to 10 in good health.

This clonotype was seen a handful of times. The chain couples TRBV4-3 to TRBJ1-3; D call uncertain. The V gene lost 0 bases and the J gene lost 3 bases, with 15 bases spanning the gap. Germline assignment: CDR1 LGHNA and CDR2 YSLEER. This CDR3 comprises 17 residues. CDR3 sequence (DNA): TGCGCCAGCAGCCAAGATCTTGACCTTATTTTTGGAAACACCATATATTTT. It translates to CASSQDLDLIFGNTIYF.

This clonotype was detected a few times. This chain uses TRBV12-3 or TRBV12-4 with TRBJ1-1; no reliable D call. Trimming left V 5 bases short and J 3 bases short, with 16 bases between. There are 15 residues in the CDR3. CDR3 in amino acids: CASSDARAVYTEAFF. The CDR3 DNA reads as TGTGCCAGCAGTGATGCGAGGGCGGTTTACACTGAAGCTTTCTTT.

This chain uses TRBV27 with TRBJ2-5, with 9 bases fitting TRBD2. From germline, CDR1 is MNHEY and CDR2 SMNVEV (reference sequence). CDR3 length equals 15 residues. Trimming cost V 3 bases and J 1 base; bases outside gene matches: 3. DNA of the CDR3: TGTGCCAGCAGTTTGCTAGCGGGGACCCAAGAGACCCAGTACTTC. Translated: CASSLLAGTQETQYF.

This rearrangement joins TRBV20-1 to TRBJ2-1, with 8 nucleotides matching TRBD2. Germline V lookup: CDR1 DFQATT, CDR2 SNEGSKA (reference sequence). V lost 2 bases, J lost 8 bases, and 23 bases stayed unmatched. The CDR3 is made up of 19 amino acids. CDR3 region: CSARSEGFAGGLLGYEQFF. CDR3 bases: TGCAGTGCTAGATCGGAAGGTTTTGCGGGGGGCTTATTGGGATATGAGCAGTTCTTC.

This clonotype appeared a few times. Compared with germline, one end of the junction differs, possibly owing to a read error. The chain uses TRBV7-9 and TRBJ2-1; 9 bases match TRBD2. Germline loops: CDR1 SEHNR, CDR2 FQNEAQ (reference sequence). The CDR3 is made up of 17 amino acids. CDR3 loop: CAGSSNPAGGPYNEQFF. The DNA of the CDR3 is TGTGCCGGCAGCTCAAACCCTGCGGGAGGGCCCTACAATGAGCAGTTCTTC.

The chain uses TRBV11-2 and TRBJ2-5, with D hard to call. The J call is uncertain, as TRBJ2-1 better fits the DNA end. From germline, CDR1 is SGHAT and CDR2 FQNNGV. This CDR3 comprises 15 residues. The CDR3 spells CASSLLGFINDEQFF. CDR3 DNA: TGTGCCAGCAGCTTACTAGGTTTTATCAACGATGAGCAGTTCTTC.

This clonotype showed up just a few times. The chain recombines TRBV28 with TRBJ1-5; D remains ambiguous. The V gene lost 6 bases and the J gene lost 7 bases, with 13 bases spanning the gap. CDR1 and CDR2 from the germline V gene are MDHEN and SYDVKM. The CDR3 is made up of 13 amino acids. The CDR3 nucleotides are TGTGCCAGCAGCTCGAGGGATTTCCAGCCCCAGCATTTT. Translating it yields CASSSRDFQPQHF.

The chain links TRBV20-1 to TRBJ2-7; no clear D. V lost 3 bases to trimming and J lost 3 bases, with 12 bases between them. This CDR3 comprises 13 residues. Germline CDR1 is DFQATT and CDR2 is SNEGSKA (reference sequence). CDR3 region: CSARGRIDYEQYF. The CDR3 nucleotides read TGCAGTGCTAGGGGCAGGATAGACTACGAGCAGTACTTC.

V is TRBV6-5 and J is TRBJ2-1, with D possibly being TRBD1 or TRBD2 (5 bases each). Germline CDR1 MNHEY, CDR2 SVGAGI. This CDR3 contains 14 residues. The V gene lost 10 bases and the J gene lost 4 bases, with 17 bases spanning the gap. This CDR3 reads CATRPGQFYNEQFF. For the CDR3, the DNA is TGTGCCACAAGACCGGGGCAGTTTTACAATGAGCAGTTCTTC.

This clonotype was picked up a small number of times. The chain has TRBV11-2 and TRBJ1-3; a weak D match, TRBD1 (6 bases). The CDR3 runs to 18 residues. Germline CDR1 and CDR2: SGHAT and FQNNGV. Trimming left V 2 bases short and J 0 bases short, with 17 bases between. The CDR3 sequence: CASSLWRRTVSSGNTIYF. The CDR3 coding sequence is TGTGCCAGCAGCTTATGGAGAAGGACAGTGAGCTCTGGAAACACCATATATTTT.

The chain employs TRBV4-3 and TRBJ1-2; D not certain. The CDR3 is 13 residues long. CDR1 LGHNA and CDR2 YSLEER come from the germline V gene. The V end lost 0 bases, the J end lost 7 bases, and 9 bases lay between the germline ends. CDR3 in amino acids: CASSQESRRGYTF. CDR3 bases: TGCGCCAGCAGCCAAGAGTCCAGGCGTGGCTACACCTTC.

This chain uses TRBV7-2 with TRBJ2-1; D is uncertain. The CDR3 is made up of 12 amino acids. The germline CDR1 and CDR2 sequences are SGHTA and FQGNSA. Trimming left V 6 bases short and J 5 bases short, with 8 bases between. The DNA for the CDR3 is TGTGCCAGCAGATCTAGGCACAATGAGCAGTTCTTC. It is translated as CASRSRHNEQFF.

The chain joins TRBV5-6 to TRBJ2-5; D possibly uses TRBD1 or TRBD2 (5 bases each). This CDR3 has 15 residues. Trimming took off 5 bases at V and 1 base at J, with 15 bases between the two ends. Germline values: CDR1 SGHDT, CDR2 YYEEEE. CDR3 sequence reads: CASRGDRDFQETQYF. The CDR3 coding sequence is TGTGCCAGCAGGGGGGACCGCGACTTCCAAGAGACCCAGTACTTC.

In its sample, this clonotype was seen a few times. The rearrangement joins TRBV12-3 or TRBV12-4 to TRBJ1-2; D may be TRBD1 (5 bases). This CDR3 contains 13 residues. Trimming stripped 7 bases from V and 3 bases from J, with 12 bases between. The CDR3 is CASMWGSDYGYTF. CDR3 coding DNA: TGTGCCAGCATGTGGGGGTCAGACTATGGCTACACCTTC.

The chain links TRBV5-5 to TRBJ2-2, with D perhaps matching TRBD2 (6 bases). Germline V gene data show CDR1 as SGHKS and CDR2 as YYEKEE (reference sequence). This CDR3 spans 16 amino acids. The ends were cut back, 1 base at V and 7 bases at J, with 17 bases in the middle. The CDR3 spells CASSLYGTFQGGELFF. As DNA, the CDR3 is TGTGCCAGCAGCTTGTACGGGACTTTCCAGGGCGGGGAGCTGTTTTTT.

This clonotype turned up a few times. The chain combines TRBV20-1 with TRBJ1-4, with TRBD1 as a possible D gene (5 bases). V lost 6 bases and J 7 bases, leaving 15 bases between the germline ends. The CDR3 has 13 residues. Germline CDR1 reads DFQATT; CDR2 reads SNEGSKA (reference sequence). CDR3 DNA sequence: TGCAGTGCCGATAGGGGCGGCGGTGAAAAACTGTTTTTT. Translation: CSADRGGGEKLFF.

This clonotype was seen more than once but under ten times. This rearrangement joins TRBV4-3 to TRBJ2-2; D is possibly TRBD2 (6 bases). The CDR3 is 16 residues long. Trimming took off 0 bases at V and 7 bases at J, with 15 bases between the two ends. In germline, CDR1 is LGHNA, CDR2 YSLEER. In DNA form, the CDR3 reads TGCGCCAGCAGCCAAGATCTCGGGGGTCATTTCGGGGAGCTGTTTTTT. Encoded protein: CASSQDLGGHFGELFF.

This clonotype turned up a few times. The V gene is TRBV4-1, the J gene TRBJ2-3; tentatively, D is TRBD2 (6 bases). V lost 5 bases and J lost 8, with 23 bases in between. The CDR3 is 16 amino acids. Germline V gene sequence: CDR1 MGHRA, CDR2 YSYEKL. The CDR3: CASSSSLAGLSSTQYF. The CDR3 DNA reads TGCGCCAGCAGCTCAAGTTTGGCGGGACTGTCGAGTACGCAGTATTTT.

This clonotype was seen only a few times. The rearrangement links TRBV7-2 to TRBJ2-4; the D gene is possibly TRBD2 (5 bases). V was trimmed by 1 base and J by 9 bases, leaving 13 bases between them. Per the germline V gene, CDR1 is SGHTA and CDR2 is FQGNSA. This CDR3 contains 14 residues. The DNA for the CDR3 is TGTGCCAGCAGCTTAGTAAGGGAAGGGAGCATTCAGTACTTC. Protein product: CASSLVREGSIQYF.

This clonotype was found a few times. The chain uses TRBV10-3 and TRBJ2-4; 12 bases are a match to TRBD2. The germline CDR1 and CDR2 sequences are ENHRY and SYGVKD. Trimming took 3 bases from V and 8 from J; bases not matched to a gene: 8. This CDR3 is built from 16 residues. The CDR3 protein is CAISEGLAGSLDIQYF. CDR3 DNA: TGTGCCATCAGTGAAGGACTAGCGGGAAGTTTGGACATTCAGTACTTC.